This entry lists 5 T cell receptor beta chains sequenced from one sample in a study of cytomegalovirus exposure and HLA in healthy donors listed by TCRdb under 2017. Receptor libraries were prepared by the immunoSEQ multiplex PCR assay. For the multiplex PCR, a mixture combining 60 forward primers for TCR Vbeta segments and 13 reverse primers for TCR Jbeta segments was used. In its TCRdb copy, this immuneACCESS table keeps in-frame sequences only and misses some clones. Where compared with another copy, unresolved V genes explain less than half of these, and the others have no known cause. This sample holds around 190,000 clones; around 80% were observed only once. 3.5% to 5% of the sample lies in the top ten. The sequencing sample was made of PBMCs. These receptors were obtained from a woman aged 30 to 39 in good health and CMV-seropositive.

The chain couples TRBV4-3 to TRBJ2-1; 10 positions agree with TRBD2. The CDR3 is 16 residues long. J was trimmed by 12 bases and V by 0 bases; bases with no gene match: 11. CDR1 LGHNA and CDR2 YSLEER come from the germline V gene. CDR3 coding DNA: TGCGCCAGCAGCCAAGACCTGGGGGTAGCGGGGGGAAGGCAGTTCTTC. Residues: CASSQDLGVAGGRQFF.

The chain recombines TRBV18 with TRBJ2-5; 9 nucleotides line up with TRBD1. The CDR3 is 14 amino acids. The germline CDR1 and CDR2 sequences are KGHSH and LQKENI. The trim removed 0 bases at V and 4 bases at J, leaving 0 bases unmatched. In nucleotides, the CDR3 is TGTGCCAGCTCACCACCGGGACAGGGAGAGACCCAGTACTTC. Protein: CASSPPGQGETQYF.

V is TRBV4-3 and J is TRBJ2-7; a possible D gene is TRBD1 (5 bases). This CDR3 spans 16 amino acids. V lost 0 bases and J 1 base, leaving 13 bases between the germline ends. Germline CDR1 and CDR2: LGHNA and YSLEER. The CDR3 DNA is TGCGCCAGCAGCCAAGATTGGCCTGGGGCATCCTACGAGCAGTACTTC. Protein product: CASSQDWPGASYEQYF.

V is TRBV27 and J is TRBJ2-1, with 13 nucleotides matching TRBD2. This CDR3 spans 17 amino acids. Trimming cost V 5 bases and J 6 bases; bases outside gene matches: 10. Per germline, CDR1 MNHEY and CDR2 SMNVEV (reference sequence). DNA of the CDR3: TGTGCCAGCAGTCCCTGGACTAGCGGGGGTGGAATCAATGAGCAGTTCTTC. Translated: CASSPWTSGGGINEQFF.

This rearrangement joins TRBV5-8 to TRBJ2-7, with TRBD2 identical over 8 bases. V shed 5 bases and J 0 bases; nucleotides not matched to a gene: 7. There are 15 residues in the CDR3. The V gene's germline CDR1 is SGHTS and CDR2 YDEGEE. CDR3 DNA sequence: TGTGCCAGCAGTATAGCGGGGCTTTTCTCCTACGAGCAGTACTTC. The encoded protein is CASSIAGLFSYEQYF. The full variable domain, with the rest looked up from reference TRBV5-8 and TRBJ2-7, is EAGVTQSPTHLIKTRGQQATLRCSPISGHTSVYWYQQALGLGLQFLLWYDEGEERNRGNFPPRFSGRQFPNYSSELNVNALELEDSALYLCASSIAGLFSYEQYFGPGTRLTVT.